This note documents a single TCR beta chain sequence. Its matching antigen is unknown. Library preparation (for TCRbeta) was performed with unique molecular identifiers. One entry per CDR3 protein results from TCRdb running MiXCR on the PCR reads. The repertoire includes about 870,000 distinct CDR3 sequences, approximately 15% of them detected once, and about 4.6% sits in the top ten. The length of the CDR3 is 16 residues. V was pared by 3 bases and J by 2 bases, with 14 bases between. Germline lookup yields CDR1 KGHSH and CDR2 LQKENI. This sample was included in a study of T-cell reconstitution after alpha-beta-depleted transplantation in children. Study-wide results and limits: T-cell counts and diversity were attributed mostly to newly produced T cells one year after transplant. From surviving recipient T cells and thymic progenitors came the high day-60 TCRbeta diversity observed in some patients. Expanded graft clones numbering several hundred reportedly gave rise to alpha-beta T cells about two months after transplant.

The clonotype comes from a male patient aged 5 to 17 who had a stem cell transplant for acute lymphoblastic leukemia, so the T cells may come from the graft donor. The V gene is TRBV18, the J gene TRBJ2-1; D might be TRBD1 (6 bases). Sequenced here: PBMCs, mostly from graft donor cells, sampled 360 days after TCRalphabeta/CD19-depleted stem cell transplant. The CDR3 spells CASSPGARGPYNEQFF. Here the CDR3 DNA reads TGTGCCAGCTCACCGGGCGCCAGGGGCCCCTACAATGAGCAGTTCTTC.